The 20 T cell receptor beta chains below were found in one sample sequenced in a study of CD8+ T cells in alopecia areata. Following RNA extraction, reverse transcription yielded cDNA that acted as the sequencing template. Repertoires were generated with immunoSEQ multiplex PCR, while TCRdb's copy carries only in-frame clones and drops some. The table shows 170,000 or so clones, with 63% occurring only once. Material: CD4+ T cells sorted from blood, obtained at week 0. These receptor sequences come from a human donor with alopecia areata.

This clone was picked up a small number of times. This chain connects TRBV10-3 to TRBJ2-6; maybe TRBD1 (5 bases). Germline V gives CDR1 ENHRY, CDR2 SYGVKD. The length of the CDR3 is 13 residues. V shed 8 bases and J shed 0 bases, with 5 bases lying between them. CDR3 in amino acids: CAIQGSGANVLTF. As DNA, the CDR3 is TGTGCCATCCAGGGCTCTGGGGCCAACGTCCTGACTTTC.

This clone came up a few times. V usage is TRBV10-1 and J usage is TRBJ1-1, with 7 bases fitting TRBD1. The CDR3 sequence is 14 residues long. The germline V gene encodes CDR1 WNHNN and CDR2 SYGVQD (reference sequence). V lost 5 bases and J lost 6; bases outside the gene matches: 9. CDR3 sequence (DNA): TGCGCCAGCAGTCCGGGACAGCGAAGTTCTGAAGCTTTCTTT. Its protein is CASSPGQRSSEAFF.

The rearrangement uses TRBV7-8 and TRBJ2-3; D unclear. This CDR3 is 14 amino acids long. CDR1 and CDR2 from the germline V gene are SGHVS and FQNEAQ. With 1 base removed from V and 5 bases from J, the gap between germline ends came to 10 bases. The CDR3, as DNA: TGTGCCAGCAGCTTAGACTCCTGGGGAGATACGCAGTATTTT. Residues: CASSLDSWGDTQYF.

The chain joins TRBV10-3 to TRBJ2-7, with D tentatively TRBD2 (6 bases). Germline CDR1 reads ENHRY; CDR2 reads SYGVKD. With 10 bases removed from V and 0 bases from J, the gap between germline ends came to 10 bases. CDR3 size: 12 residues. Here the CDR3 reads CATGVSSYEQYF. CDR3 coding DNA: TGTGCCACGGGGGTGAGCTCCTACGAGCAGTACTTC.

The gene calls are TRBV28 and TRBJ2-1, with D possibly being TRBD1 (5 bases). This CDR3 region has 14 residues. V dropped 8 bases and J dropped 6 bases, with 17 bases sitting between them. CDR1 and CDR2 from the germline V gene are MDHEN and SYDVKM. The CDR3 DNA sequence: TGTGCCAGCCTGAGCATAACAGGACCCAATGAGCAGTTCTTC. Its protein product is CASLSITGPNEQFF.

This clone was counted only a few times. This chain uses TRBV29-1 with TRBJ1-1; possibly TRBD1 for D (5 bases). The germline V gene encodes CDR1 SQVTM and CDR2 ANQGSEA. The CDR3 sequence is 15 residues long. V was cut by 7 bases and J by 1 base, with 19 bases left in between. The DNA of the CDR3 is TGCAGCGCACTGCGGGACCCTGTGGAGAACACTGAAGCTTTCTTT. Protein sequence: CSALRDPVENTEAFF.

The sample holds a few counts of this clone. The rearrangement links TRBV5-1 to TRBJ2-1; perhaps TRBD1 as D (6 bases). Germline loops: CDR1 SGHRS, CDR2 YFSETQ. Trimming shortened V by 4 bases and J by 6 bases, and 11 bases separated the two germline ends. The length of the CDR3 is 13 residues. The CDR3 DNA follows: TGCGCCAGCAGCCCTACCAGGGGCAATGAGCAGTTCTTC. Residues: CASSPTRGNEQFF.

This clone is a singleton in its sample. This chain connects TRBV11-1 to TRBJ2-5; the D is unclear. This CDR3 is built from 14 residues. From germline, CDR1 is SGHAT and CDR2 FQDESV (reference sequence). V lost 1 base and J 2 bases, leaving 8 bases between the germline ends. The CDR3 here is CASSLGVNQETQYF. The CDR3 region has the DNA TGTGCCAGCAGCTTAGGGGTCAATCAAGAGACCCAGTACTTC.

The V call is TRBV18, the J call TRBJ2-1; D might be TRBD1 (6 bases). Trimming left V 3 bases short and J 4 bases short, with 13 bases between. This CDR3 spans 15 amino acids. Germline V gives CDR1 KGHSH, CDR2 LQKENI. The CDR3 DNA sequence: TGTGCCAGCTCACCGGCAGGGGATCCGTACAATGAGCAGTTCTTC. Translated, it gives CASSPAGDPYNEQFF. Together with reference TRBV18 and TRBJ2-1, the CDR3 gives the full variable domain: NAGVMQNPRHLVRRRGQEARLRCSPMKGHSHVYWYRQLPEEGLKFMVYLQKENIIDESGMPKERFSAEFPKEGPSILRIQQVVRGDSAAYFCASSPAGDPYNEQFFGPGTRLTVL.

On this clone itself: Other DNA sequences in this sample translate to the same CDR3. The chain is built from TRBV9 and TRBJ2-1; D might be TRBD1 (6 bases). Germline CDR1 reads SGDLS; CDR2 reads YYNGEE. Trimming took 0 bases from V and 4 from J, leaving 8 bases between them. The CDR3 consists of 14 residues. CDR3: CASSVVGQYNEQFF. DNA for the CDR3: TGTGCCAGCAGCGTAGTAGGACAGTACAATGAGCAGTTCTTC.

The rearrangement links TRBV29-1 to TRBJ2-7; D possibly corresponds to TRBD1 (5 bases). This CDR3 comprises 13 residues. V gave up 6 bases and J gave up 3 bases, with 15 bases separating them. The V gene's germline CDR1 is SQVTM and CDR2 ANQGSEA. CDR3: CSVRQSPNYEQYF. CDR3 bases: TGCAGCGTCCGACAGTCCCCGAACTACGAGCAGTACTTC.

The chain uses TRBV11-2 and TRBJ2-7; D is unresolved. Germline V gene sequence: CDR1 SGHAT, CDR2 FQNNGV. Trimming cost V 1 base and J 1 base, with 8 bases left between them. The CDR3 spans 14 residues. The CDR3 DNA is TGTGCCAGCAGCTTAGTCGGACGGTCCTACGAGCAGTACTTC. Protein product: CASSLVGRSYEQYF.

The rearrangement links TRBV7-9 to TRBJ1-1; D is unclear. The V gene lost 1 base and the J gene lost 7 bases, with 7 bases spanning the gap. Germline V gene sequence: CDR1 SEHNR, CDR2 FQNEAQ (reference sequence). The CDR3 is 12 amino acids. CDR3 coding DNA: TGTGCCAGCAGCTTAGTGGCTGGTGAAGCTTTCTTT. Protein product: CASSLVAGEAFF. Supplemented by reference TRBV7-9 and TRBJ1-1, the full variable domain reads DTGVSQNPRHKITKRGQNVTFRCDPISEHNRLYWYRQTLGQGPEFLTYFQNEAQLEKSRLLSDRFSAERPKGSFSTLEIQRTEQGDSAMYLCASSLVAGEAFFGQGTRLTVV.

CDR3 DNA: TGCAGCGTAACCCTCCAGGGGGTAGGCACTGAAGCTTTCTTT. Translation gives CSVTLQGVGTEAFF. This rearrangement joins TRBV29-1 to TRBJ1-1, with 7 bases matching TRBD1. This CDR3 contains 14 residues. V gave up 6 bases and J gave up 4 bases; unmatched junction bases: 11. Germline CDR1 and CDR2: SQVTM and ANQGSEA.

This chain links TRBV29-1 with TRBJ2-5; D ambiguous. Germline CDR1 is SQVTM and CDR2 is ANQGSEA. Trimming removed 7 bases at V and 0 bases at J, with 12 bases between. The CDR3 is made up of 13 amino acids. Here the CDR3 reads CSALASYQETQYF. CDR3 DNA: TGCAGCGCACTGGCCTCGTACCAAGAGACCCAGTACTTC.

The DNA for the CDR3 is TGTGCCAGCATGGCGGGACAGGGGGTTATAGACGAGCAGTACTTC. It is translated as CASMAGQGVIDEQYF. The chain joins TRBV6-6 to TRBJ2-7, with 11 bases aligning to TRBD1. Germline CDR1 is MNHNY and CDR2 is SVGAGI (reference sequence). CDR3 size: 15 residues. V lost 7 bases, J lost 5 bases, and 10 bases stayed unmatched.

The V and J genes are TRBV4-1 and TRBJ2-2; D may be TRBD2 (7 bases). The CDR3 covers 16 residues. Trimming shortened V by 4 bases and J by 5 bases, and 17 bases separated the two germline ends. The V gene's germline CDR1 is MGHRA and CDR2 YSYEKL. CDR3 amino acids: CASSPTGGQLTGELFF. The DNA of the CDR3 is TGCGCCAGCAGCCCCACCGGGGGGCAGCTAACCGGGGAGCTGTTTTTT.

The rearrangement links TRBV29-1 to TRBJ2-2; TRBD1 matches 7 bases. The CDR3 runs to 15 residues. CDR1 and CDR2 from the germline V gene are SQVTM and ANQGSEA. V was clipped by 4 bases and J by 1 base; unmatched bases: 6. The CDR3, as DNA: TGCAGCGTTGTCGACAGGGCGTGGAACACCGGGGAGCTGTTTTTT. Protein sequence: CSVVDRAWNTGELFF.

The chain carries TRBV11-2 and TRBJ1-6; a weak D match, TRBD1 (5 bases). Trimming pared 5 bases from V and 10 bases from J, leaving 18 bases between. The length of the CDR3 is 15 residues. Germline CDR1 SGHAT, CDR2 FQNNGV. The CDR3, as DNA: TGTGCCAGCAGCGCAACCGGGACGGGTGGATCACCCCTCCACTTT. It specifies CASSATGTGGSPLHF.

The rearrangement joins TRBV5-1 to TRBJ2-7; D is unclear. The CDR3 is made up of 13 amino acids. Germline loops: CDR1 SGHRS, CDR2 YFSETQ. The V and J ends lost 7 bases and 0 bases respectively, with 11 bases between them. CDR3 coding DNA: TGCGCCAGCTCTCGACCCTTCTCCTACGAGCAGTACTTC. Translated: CASSRPFSYEQYF.